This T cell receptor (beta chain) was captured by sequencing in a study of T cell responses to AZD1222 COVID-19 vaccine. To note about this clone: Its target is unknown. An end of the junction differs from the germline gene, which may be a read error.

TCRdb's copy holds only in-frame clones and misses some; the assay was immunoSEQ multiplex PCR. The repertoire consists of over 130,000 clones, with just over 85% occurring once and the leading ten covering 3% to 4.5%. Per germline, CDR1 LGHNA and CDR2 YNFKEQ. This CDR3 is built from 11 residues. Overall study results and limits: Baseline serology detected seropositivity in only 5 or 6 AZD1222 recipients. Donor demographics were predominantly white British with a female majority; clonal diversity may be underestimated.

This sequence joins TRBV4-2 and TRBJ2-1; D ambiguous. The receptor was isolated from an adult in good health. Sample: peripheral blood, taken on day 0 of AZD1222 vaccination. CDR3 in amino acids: CASSQDSRTLF. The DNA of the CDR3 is TGTGCCAGCAGCCAAGACTCGAGAACGCTCTTC.